This T cell receptor beta chain was captured in a study of cytomegalovirus exposure and HLA in healthy donors. 60 Vbeta and 13 Jbeta primers were used in PCR. Some clones are missing from TCRdb's copy, which holds only in-frame ones; the method was immunoSEQ multiplex PCR. Among 150,000 to 170,000 clones, roughly 72% were seen once, and the ten largest hold around 2.3%. V was shortened by 0 bases and J by 8 bases, with 12 bases between the two germline ends. Germline V lookup: CDR1 SGDLS, CDR2 YYNGEE. This CDR3 has 14 residues. In the case of this clone: The antigen is undetermined.

Study conclusions and caveats: In a later analysis, common viral pathogens appeared linked to several of the most significant clusters. A later analysis linked a missense variant in DCLRE1C to the trimming of TCR beta V and J genes.

The TCR was taken from a man in his thirties or forties in good health and CMV-seronegative. Sequenced material: PBMCs. The V and J genes are TRBV9 and TRBJ2-1, with D possibly being TRBD1 (5 bases). This CDR3 reads CASSVAKGWDEQFF. CDR3 DNA sequence: TGTGCCAGCAGCGTAGCCAAGGGGTGGGATGAGCAGTTCTTC.